The clone carrying this T cell receptor beta chain appeared a few times. The sample comes from a study of response to subunit inactivated influenza vaccine. Germline CDR1 reads SGHRS; CDR2 reads YFSETQ. V shed 0 bases and J shed 7 bases, with 14 bases lying between them. The CDR3 has 16 amino acids. TCRdb itself ran the RT-PCR reads through MiXCR, one entry per CDR3 protein. The sample carries about 570,000 distinct CDR3 sequences, around 11% recorded once. These data were also reused for a study on T cells expressing NK-cell markers. That source adds: Researchers built TCR beta cDNA using 5'RACE template switching with UMIs. The eight sequenced donors comprised seven who were HCMV-seropositive and one who was seronegative. In five to seven donors, dominant CD3+CD56+NKG2C+ clonotypes ranked among the top 10 CD8+ clonotypes. In a few donors, these clonotypes also led the CD3+CD56-NKG2C+ fraction.

The material was PBMCs from blood, obtained on the day of vaccination. The genes are TRBV5-1 and TRBJ1-6; a possible D gene is TRBD1 (6 bases). This TCR derives from a man aged 45-60 years who received an inactivated influenza vaccine. The chain's CDR3 is CASSLVVGQLNSPLHF. CDR3 nucleotide sequence: TGCGCCAGCAGCTTGGTGGTTGGACAGCTGAATTCACCCCTCCACTTT.